These 30 T cell receptor beta chains originate from one sample sequenced in a study of blood T cell repertoires in COVID-19. The table came from immunoSEQ multiplex PCR; TCRdb's copy has only in-frame clones and leaves some out. The table records under 150,000 clones, about 82% of them present only once. Specimen: peripheral blood. The source of these receptors is a woman in her 40s with active or convalescent COVID-19.

J is TRBJ1-2 and V is TRBV7-2, with 7 bases lining up with TRBD1. Germline V CDR1 and CDR2: SGHTA, FQGNSA. Losses at the gene ends were 1 base for V and 4 bases for J; bases not matched to a gene: 3. The CDR3 runs 14 residues. CDR3 sequence (DNA): TGTGCCAGCAGCTTAGGAGGGGGCACCTATGGCTACACCTTC. Amino acids: CASSLGGGTYGYTF.

The rearrangement uses TRBV6-1 and TRBJ1-1, with D maybe TRBD1 (6 bases). Germline CDR1 reads MNHNS; CDR2 reads SASEGT. The V end lost 1 base, the J end lost 6 bases, and 6 bases lay between the germline ends. The length of the CDR3 is 12 residues. The DNA of the CDR3 is TGTGCCAGCAGTGAAGACAGGGCTGAAGCTTTCTTT. Its protein product is CASSEDRAEAFF.

V usage is TRBV28 and J usage is TRBJ2-7, with unresolved D. Looked up from germline, CDR1 is MDHEN and CDR2 is SYDVKM. Trimming shortened V by 3 bases and J by 4 bases, and 7 bases separated the two germline ends. The length of the CDR3 is 12 residues. The CDR3 protein is CASSFSRYEQYF. The DNA of the CDR3 is TGTGCCAGCAGTTTTTCCCGGTACGAGCAGTACTTC.

This clone was found once. The chain links TRBV5-4 to TRBJ2-7; tentative D call: TRBD1 (6 bases). Germline CDR1 and CDR2: SGHNT and YYREEE (reference sequence). The CDR3 sequence is 13 residues long. V was trimmed by 4 bases and J by 5 bases, leaving 13 bases between them. CDR3 residues: CASSHNRENEQYF. The CDR3 bases are TGTGCCAGCAGCCATAACAGGGAAAACGAGCAGTACTTC.

J is TRBJ1-4 and V is TRBV25-1; 7 bases match TRBD1. V was clipped by 1 base and J by 11 bases; unmatched bases: 7. The CDR3 length is 14 residues. CDR1 and CDR2 (germline): MGHDK, SYGVNS. The CDR3 loop is CASSEFGQGVKLFF. CDR3 nucleotides: TGTGCCAGCAGTGAATTCGGGCAGGGGGTGAAACTGTTTTTT.

The chain links TRBV7-2 to TRBJ1-2; D perhaps matches TRBD1 (6 bases). There are 15 residues in the CDR3. The germline V gene encodes CDR1 SGHTA and CDR2 FQGNSA. Trimming took off 1 base at V and 4 bases at J, with 13 bases between the two ends. DNA for the CDR3: TGTGCCAGCAGCTTAGGGGCAGGGGCTGGCTATGGCTACACCTTC. It codes for CASSLGAGAGYGYTF.

The chain carries TRBV7-8 and TRBJ2-2; weak D call: TRBD1 (6 bases). This CDR3 has 14 amino acids. The V end was cut by 5 bases, the J end by 5 bases, with 12 bases between. CDR1 and CDR2 from the germline V gene are SGHVS and FQNEAQ. This chain's CDR3 is CASSIGTRTGELFF. The CDR3 DNA follows: TGTGCCAGCAGCATCGGGACAAGGACCGGGGAGCTGTTTTTT.

J is TRBJ2-2 and V is TRBV7-9; D possibly corresponds to TRBD2 (5 bases). The CDR3 extends over 14 amino acids. V was cut by 4 bases and J by 1 base, with 7 bases left in between. The germline gives CDR1 SEHNR, CDR2 FQNEAQ (reference sequence). The CDR3 sequence: CASSSGRNTGELFF. DNA for the CDR3: TGTGCCAGCAGCTCTGGGAGGAACACCGGGGAGCTGTTTTTT.

The chain is built from TRBV28 and TRBJ1-6; D is possibly TRBD1 (5 bases). This CDR3 has 13 residues. The ends were cut back, 6 bases at V and 9 bases at J, with 12 bases in the middle. Per the germline V gene, CDR1 is MDHEN and CDR2 is SYDVKM. CDR3 coding DNA: TGTGCCAGCAGCCGGGACTCGCCTTCACCCCTCCACTTT. Protein: CASSRDSPSPLHF.

The rearrangement links TRBV13 to TRBJ2-5, with TRBD1 as a possible D gene (6 bases). The CDR3 extends over 13 amino acids. Trimming took off 5 bases at V and 4 bases at J, with 11 bases between the two ends. Germline V gene sequence: CDR1 PRHDT, CDR2 FYEKMQ (reference sequence). Written as DNA, the CDR3 is TGTGCCAGCAGCCCTCCGGACAGAGAGACCCAGTACTTC. It translates to CASSPPDRETQYF.

CDR3 sequence reads: CASKKDNSGNTIYF. The CDR3 DNA follows: TGTGCCAGTAAAAAAGACAACTCTGGAAACACCATATATTTT. The rearrangement uses TRBV19 and TRBJ1-3; D is unclear. Germline V gives CDR1 LNHDA, CDR2 SQIVND (reference sequence). Trimming cost V 7 bases and J 0 bases, with 10 bases left between them. The CDR3 covers 14 residues.

The chain combines TRBV19 with TRBJ1-3, with 8 bases that match TRBD1. V shed 5 bases and J 4 bases; nucleotides not matched to a gene: 7. This CDR3 has 15 amino acids. CDR1 is LNHDA, CDR2 SQIVND, per germline (reference sequence). In DNA form, the CDR3 reads TGTGCCAGTAGTGGACAGGGCTGGTACGGAAACACCATATATTTT. Its protein is CASSGQGWYGNTIYF.

The chain carries TRBV6-5 and TRBJ2-3, with 7 bases lining up with TRBD2. Per germline, CDR1 MNHEY and CDR2 SVGAGI. The CDR3 extends over 15 amino acids. With V trimmed by 4 bases and J by 0 bases, 4 bases remained unmatched. Here the CDR3 DNA reads TGTGCCAGCAGTTCCCGGGACTATAGCACAGATACGCAGTATTTT. Translating it yields CASSSRDYSTDTQYF.

The chain employs TRBV19 and TRBJ2-2, with D unclear. Trimming stripped 3 bases from V and 0 bases from J, with 5 bases between. CDR3 length: 14 residues. CDR1 is LNHDA and CDR2 is SQIVND in the germline V gene (reference sequence). The CDR3 DNA follows: TGTGCCAGTAGTATTCCCGCGAACACCGGGGAGCTGTTTTTT. This gives the protein CASSIPANTGELFF.

The V gene is TRBV19, the J gene TRBJ1-1; 8 nucleotides line up with TRBD1. The ends lost 5 bases at V and 4 bases at J; junction bases unmatched: 3. Germline V gene lookup returns CDR1 LNHDA and CDR2 SQIVND (reference sequence). The CDR3 sequence is 13 residues long. In nucleotides, the CDR3 is TGTGCCAGTAGTGTTGACAGGGGCACTGAAGCTTTCTTT. This sequence encodes CASSVDRGTEAFF.

This chain uses TRBV28 with TRBJ2-5; no reliable D call. The CDR3 spans 12 residues. Germline V gives CDR1 MDHEN, CDR2 SYDVKM. The germline V and J ends were trimmed by 3 bases and 7 bases, with 9 bases remaining between them. As DNA, the CDR3 is TGTGCCAGCAGTTTCTCAGTCCGGACCCAGTACTTC. This codes for CASSFSVRTQYF.

V gene TRBV7-2 combines with J gene TRBJ2-1; 10 bases line up with TRBD2. CDR3 length: 16 residues. CDR1 and CDR2 from the germline V gene are SGHTA and FQGNSA. V gave up 5 bases and J gave up 13 bases; unmatched junction bases: 17. CDR3: CASSPLPGLAVMRQFF. The CDR3 DNA is TGTGCCAGCAGCCCCCTCCCCGGACTAGCGGTAATGAGACAGTTCTTC. Based on the CDR3 plus reference TRBV7-2 and TRBJ2-1, the full variable domain is GAGVSQSPSNKVTEKGKDVELRCDPISGHTALYWYRQSLGQGLEFLIYFQGNSAPDKSGLPSDRFSAERTGGSVSTLTIQRTQQEDSAVYLCASSPLPGLAVMRQFFGPGTRLTVL.

This chain joins TRBV5-1 and TRBJ1-2, with 8 bases aligning to TRBD1. The CDR3 is 18 residues long. Germline CDR1 SGHRS, CDR2 YFSETQ. The junction had 11 bases not matched to a gene; V was cut back by 1 base and J by 0 bases. For the CDR3, the DNA is TGCGCCAGCAGCTTGATGGTGAGGGACAGGCGACCTAACTATGGCTACACCTTC. Translation: CASSLMVRDRRPNYGYTF.

This clone was seen a handful of times. This rearrangement joins TRBV9 to TRBJ2-7; 10 nucleotides align to TRBD2. This CDR3 comprises 16 residues. CDR1 and CDR2 from the germline V gene are SGDLS and YYNGEE. With V trimmed by 3 bases and J by 3 bases, 9 bases remained unmatched. CDR3 loop: CASSGSGRAGFYEQYF. CDR3 in DNA: TGTGCCAGCAGCGGCAGCGGGAGGGCTGGGTTCTACGAGCAGTACTTC.

This chain links TRBV5-1 with TRBJ1-1, with a possible D match to TRBD1 (6 bases). CDR1 and CDR2 from the germline V gene are SGHRS and YFSETQ. Trimming took off 0 bases at V and 5 bases at J, with 11 bases between the two ends. The length of the CDR3 is 14 residues. CDR3 amino acids: CASSLDLQGTEAFF. For the CDR3, the DNA is TGCGCCAGCAGCTTGGACTTACAGGGAACTGAAGCTTTCTTT.

The chain combines TRBV20-1 with TRBJ2-7, with 11 bases aligning to TRBD2. CDR1 is DFQATT and CDR2 is SNEGSKA in the germline V gene (reference sequence). V lost 3 bases to trimming and J lost 0 bases; unmatched junction nucleotides: 7. This CDR3 has 16 amino acids. In DNA form, the CDR3 reads TGCAGTGCTAGTCGGGGACTAGCGGTGAGCTCCTACGAGCAGTACTTC. Its protein product is CSASRGLAVSSYEQYF.

This clone was seen a single time. CDR3 nucleotides: TGTGCCAGTAGTATGCCCCGTGGGCGGCAGGGGGTCCACAATGAGCAGTTCTTC. The encoded protein is CASSMPRGRQGVHNEQFF. V usage is TRBV19 and J usage is TRBJ2-1; 7 bases are shared with TRBD1. J was trimmed by 5 bases and V by 3 bases; bases with no gene match: 16. The CDR3 totals 18 residues. CDR1 and CDR2 from the germline V gene are LNHDA and SQIVND (reference sequence). The full variable domain, with the rest looked up from reference TRBV19 and TRBJ2-1, is DGGITQSPKYLFRKEGQNVTLSCEQNLNHDAMYWYRQDPGQGLRLIYYSQIVNDFQKGDIAEGYSVSREKKESFPLTVTSAQKNPTAFYLCASSMPRGRQGVHNEQFFGPGTRLTVL.

This chain joins TRBV28 and TRBJ2-4, with a weak D call TRBD2 (6 bases). The CDR3 runs to 16 residues. The ends were cut back, 3 bases at V and 0 bases at J, with 12 bases in the middle. CDR1 MDHEN and CDR2 SYDVKM come from the germline V gene. For the CDR3, the DNA is TGTGCCAGCAGTTTCGCGGGGACCCTAGCCAAAAACATTCAGTACTTC. This translates into CASSFAGTLAKNIQYF. The whole variable domain, remainder taken from reference TRBV28 and TRBJ2-4, is DVKVTQSSRYLVKRTGEKVFLECVQDMDHENMFWYRQDPGLGLRLIYFSYDVKMKEKGDIPEGYSVSREKKERFSLILESASTNQTSMYLCASSFAGTLAKNIQYFGAGTRLSVL.

The chain links TRBV19 to TRBJ1-1, with D possibly being TRBD1 (5 bases). V was cut by 1 base and J by 5 bases, with 14 bases left in between. CDR1 LNHDA and CDR2 SQIVND come from the germline V gene (reference sequence). This CDR3 spans 15 amino acids. In DNA, the CDR3 is TGTGCCAGTAGTATAGGGGGTATCGGGGGAACTGAAGCTTTCTTT. Amino acid sequence: CASSIGGIGGTEAFF.

V gene TRBV4-2 combines with J gene TRBJ2-1; 7 bases line up with TRBD2. The CDR3 sequence is 13 residues long. The V gene's germline CDR1 is LGHNA and CDR2 YNFKEQ. V lost 4 bases to trimming and J lost 6 bases; unmatched junction nucleotides: 3. The CDR3 DNA is TGTGCCAGCAGCCTCGGGGAGGGCAATGAGCAGTTCTTC. It codes for CASSLGEGNEQFF.

A note on this clone: One junction end disagrees with the germline gene, perhaps due to a read error. CDR3 protein: CASSLDPPDRGGEQYF. DNA of the CDR3: TGTGCTAGCAGCTTAGATCCCCCCGACAGGGGAGGCGAGCAGTACTTC. The chain has TRBV7-7 and TRBJ2-7, with TRBD1 identical over 8 bases. Germline assignment: CDR1 SSHAT and CDR2 FNYEAQ (reference sequence). This CDR3 comprises 16 residues.

This clone occurred once. The chain links TRBV28 to TRBJ2-3; TRBD1 aligns across 7 bases. Germline V lookup: CDR1 MDHEN, CDR2 SYDVKM. CDR3 length: 14 amino acids. V was pared by 4 bases and J by 1 base, with 2 bases of the junction left unmatched. This CDR3 reads CASSYDRGTDTQYF. In nucleotides, the CDR3 is TGTGCCAGCAGTTATGACAGGGGCACAGATACGCAGTATTTT. Filled out from reference TRBV28 and TRBJ2-3, the complete variable domain reads DVKVTQSSRYLVKRTGEKVFLECVQDMDHENMFWYRQDPGLGLRLIYFSYDVKMKEKGDIPEGYSVSREKKERFSLILESASTNQTSMYLCASSYDRGTDTQYFGPGTRLTVL.

The chain has TRBV4-2 and TRBJ1-5; D is unresolved. V was pared by 0 bases and J by 5 bases, with 11 bases between. Looked up from germline, CDR1 is LGHNA and CDR2 is YNFKEQ. The CDR3 totals 15 residues. CDR3 coding DNA: TGTGCCAGCAGCCAAGATCCGGGTCTCGATCAGCCCCAGCATTTT. Translating it yields CASSQDPGLDQPQHF.

This chain links TRBV28 with TRBJ1-3; D ambiguous. The V and J ends lost 7 bases and 2 bases respectively, with 15 bases between them. Per germline, CDR1 MDHEN and CDR2 SYDVKM. The CDR3 is 15 amino acids. The CDR3 is CASTPEARTGNTIYF. In DNA, the CDR3 is TGTGCCAGCACCCCGGAGGCGAGGACTGGAAACACCATATATTTT.

In nucleotides, the CDR3 is TGTGCCAGCAGCCGTCAGGGGATCTCTGGAAACACCATATATTTT. It codes for CASSRQGISGNTIYF. The chain uses TRBV28 and TRBJ1-3; tentatively, D is TRBD1 (6 bases). The CDR3 consists of 15 residues. Germline V gene data show CDR1 as MDHEN and CDR2 as SYDVKM. Between the trimmed V and J ends, which lost 6 bases and 0 bases, there was a span of 12 bases.